The 13 T cell receptor beta chains given below trace back to one sample, sequenced in a study of blood T cell repertoires in COVID-19. TCRdb's table, derived via immunoSEQ multiplex PCR, lists solely in-frame clones and lacks some. This sample has around 100,000 clones, with 87% found just once. The sequenced material came from peripheral blood. Receptors originate from a human donor in a cohort sampled during active COVID-19.

The rearrangement joins TRBV7-2 to TRBJ1-5; 8 nucleotides agree with TRBD1. CDR1 is SGHTA and CDR2 is FQGNSA in the germline V gene. V was clipped by 5 bases and J by 7 bases; unmatched bases: 16. CDR3 length equals 17 residues. The CDR3 here is CASSPGLGRGPNQPQHF. The CDR3, as DNA: TGTGCCAGCAGCCCCGGCTTGGGCAGGGGGCCCAACCAGCCCCAGCATTTT.

The J gene is TRBJ2-7, the V gene TRBV28; 7 nucleotides agree with TRBD1. Germline V gene lookup returns CDR1 MDHEN and CDR2 SYDVKM. The CDR3 extends over 15 amino acids. Trimming took 3 bases from V and 7 from J; bases not matched to a gene: 12. As DNA, the CDR3 is TGTGCCAGCAGTTTCAGGGGGACCTATACGTGGGAGCAGTACTTC. This translates into CASSFRGTYTWEQYF.

The chain has TRBV2 and TRBJ2-2; TRBD2 is a possible D gene (5 bases). Germline V CDR1 and CDR2: SNHLY, FYNNEI. V lost 4 bases and J 6 bases, leaving 9 bases between the germline ends. The CDR3 has 13 residues. The chain's CDR3 is CASSVSSPGELFF. For the CDR3, the DNA is TGTGCCAGCAGTGTATCTAGCCCCGGGGAGCTGTTTTTT.

Here the CDR3 DNA reads TGTGCCACCAGCAGAGTCGGGGCCTACGAGCAGTACTTC. Translating gives CATSRVGAYEQYF. This chain links TRBV15 with TRBJ2-7; possible D gene TRBD2, 5 bases. The V gene lost 1 base and the J gene lost 2 bases, with 6 bases spanning the gap. In germline, CDR1 is LNHNV, CDR2 YYDKDF (reference sequence). The CDR3 is made up of 13 amino acids. Full variable domain (missing parts from reference TRBV15 and TRBJ2-7): DAMVIQNPRYQVTQFGKPVTLSCSQTLNHNVMYWYQQKSSQAPKLLFHYYDKDFNNEADTPDNFQSRRPNTSFCFLDIRSPGLGDTAMYLCATSRVGAYEQYFGPGTRLTVT.

The V gene is TRBV5-1, the J gene TRBJ2-3; TRBD2 matches 12 bases. This CDR3 comprises 16 residues. Trimming removed 3 bases from V and 4 bases from J; junction bases left unmatched: 6. Looked up from germline, CDR1 is SGHRS and CDR2 is YFSETQ. DNA for the CDR3: TGCGCCAGCAGCTCACTAGCGGGAGGAGGAGCAGATACGCAGTATTTT. Translation: CASSSLAGGGADTQYF.

This chain uses TRBV7-2 with TRBJ2-3; 11 nucleotides align to TRBD2. This CDR3 has 16 amino acids. The germline gives CDR1 SGHTA, CDR2 FQGNSA. J was trimmed by 3 bases and V by 4 bases; bases with no gene match: 6. CDR3 nucleotides: TGTGCCAGCAGCTGGCGACTAGCGGGAAGTACAGATACGCAGTATTTT. Its translation: CASSWRLAGSTDTQYF.

This chain joins TRBV7-2 and TRBJ2-5, with 10 bases that match TRBD2. V lost 3 bases to trimming and J lost 3 bases; unmatched junction nucleotides: 4. The germline gives CDR1 SGHTA, CDR2 FQGNSA. This CDR3 spans 15 amino acids. CDR3 DNA: TGTGCCAGCAGCTTGAAAAGCGGGAGGGAAGAGACCCAGTACTTC. Translating gives CASSLKSGREETQYF.

A note on this clone: At one of its ends the junction is not consistent with the germline gene, which may arise from a read error. The V and J genes are TRBV7-7 and TRBJ2-5; TRBD2 agrees at 7 bases. The CDR3 has 15 residues. Germline V gene sequence: CDR1 SSHAT, CDR2 FNYEAQ (reference sequence). CDR3 bases: TGTGCTAGCAGCGCAGTCGACACTAGCGCGGAGACCCAGTACTTC. As protein: CASSAVDTSAETQYF.

V gene TRBV23-1 combines with J gene TRBJ2-5, with 9 positions matching TRBD2. TRBV23-1 qualifies as an ORF whose function is uncertain. This CDR3 region has 15 residues. V lost 7 bases to trimming and J lost 4 bases; unmatched junction nucleotides: 10. In DNA form, the CDR3 reads TGCGCCAGCACTTTCTCGCCGACTAGCGGAGAGACCCAGTACTTC. Protein: CASTFSPTSGETQYF.

V gene TRBV2 combines with J gene TRBJ2-1; D is uncertain. V was trimmed by 4 bases and J by 9 bases, leaving 7 bases between them. Germline V lookup: CDR1 SNHLY, CDR2 FYNNEI. This CDR3 contains 11 residues. CDR3 sequence: CASSGRSEQFF. CDR3 coding DNA: TGTGCCAGCAGTGGCAGATCTGAGCAGTTCTTC.

This clone has just one count. V gene TRBV19 combines with J gene TRBJ2-1; 7 bases are shared with TRBD2. The length of the CDR3 is 14 residues. Germline assignment: CDR1 LNHDA and CDR2 SQIVND (reference sequence). The junction had 9 bases not matched to a gene; V was cut back by 9 bases and J by 4 bases. CDR3 sequence: CASSAGNRYNEQFF. The CDR3 DNA reads as TGTGCCAGCTCAGCGGGAAATCGTTACAATGAGCAGTTCTTC.

The gene calls are TRBV7-9 and TRBJ2-5, with D tentatively TRBD2 (5 bases). Germline values: CDR1 SEHNR, CDR2 FQNEAQ (reference sequence). The V and J ends lost 5 bases and 5 bases respectively, with 15 bases between them. CDR3 length equals 14 residues. The CDR3 protein is CASSLEGPRETQYF. As DNA, the CDR3 is TGTGCCAGCAGCCTTGAGGGTCCCCGGGAGACCCAGTACTTC.

This clone has just a few counts. The chain has TRBV5-1 and TRBJ2-2; 13 nucleotides match TRBD2. The trim removed 4 bases at V and 6 bases at J, leaving 12 bases unmatched. The CDR3 loop spans 18 amino acids. In germline, CDR1 is SGHRS, CDR2 YFSETQ. The DNA for the CDR3 is TGCGCCAGCAGCGGACTAGGACTAGCGGGAGCGCGGGCCGGGGAGCTGTTTTTT. Translated, it gives CASSGLGLAGARAGELFF.